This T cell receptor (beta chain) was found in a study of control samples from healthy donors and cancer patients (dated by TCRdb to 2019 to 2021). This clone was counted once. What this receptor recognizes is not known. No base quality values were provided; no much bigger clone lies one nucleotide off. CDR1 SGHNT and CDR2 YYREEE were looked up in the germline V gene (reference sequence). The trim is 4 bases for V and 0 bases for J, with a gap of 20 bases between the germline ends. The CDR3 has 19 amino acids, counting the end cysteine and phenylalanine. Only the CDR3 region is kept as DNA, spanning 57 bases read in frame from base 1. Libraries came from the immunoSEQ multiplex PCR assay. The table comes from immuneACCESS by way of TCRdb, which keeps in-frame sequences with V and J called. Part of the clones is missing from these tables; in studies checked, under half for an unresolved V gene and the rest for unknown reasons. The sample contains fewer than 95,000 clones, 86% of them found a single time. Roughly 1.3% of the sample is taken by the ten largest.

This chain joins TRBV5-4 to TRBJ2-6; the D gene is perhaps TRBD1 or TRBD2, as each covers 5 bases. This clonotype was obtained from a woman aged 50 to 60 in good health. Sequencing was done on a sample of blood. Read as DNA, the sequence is TGTGCCAGCAGCCCGTCCCCGGGACGCCTCCCCTCTGGGGCCAACGTCCTGACTTTC. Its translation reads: CASSPSPGRLPSGANVLTF.